The T cell receptor (beta chain) under discussion was sequenced for a study of STAT3 mutations in large granular lymphocyte leukemia. Whole-study context: Roughly half of the longitudinally sequenced T-LGLL patients carried detectable canonical activating STAT3 mutations. General study findings and limits: Every T-cell large granular lymphocyte leukemia patient had at least one immunodominant TCR beta clonotype.

Details on this clone: The antigen is not known.

The protocol was immunoSEQ multiplex PCR, while the TCRdb copy is restricted to in-frame clones and leaves out a portion. The table records 5,400 or so clones, about 50% of them present only once. Trimming pared 3 bases from V and 1 base from J, leaving 13 bases between. The length of the CDR3 is 15 residues. Germline CDR1 SGHRS, CDR2 YFSETQ. Input material: peripheral blood mononuclear cells. The V gene is TRBV5-1, the J gene TRBJ1-1, with D possibly matching TRBD1 (6 bases). The TCR comes from an older woman with T-cell large granular lymphocyte leukemia. Some clones in this sample may be carry-over from other donors' samples. The DNA for the CDR3 is TGCGCCAGCAGCTCTGGACAGTTGGGGAACACTGAAGCTTTCTTT. It translates to CASSSGQLGNTEAFF.